These 3 T cell receptor beta chains were all obtained from the same sample, sequenced in a study of molecular identifiers for immune sequencing clone quantification (dated by TCRdb to the late 2010s). To prepare the library, PCR was applied. The listed sequencing device is NextSeq 500. The public sequencing data were trimmed at Q25 with fastp and processed into clonotypes with MiXCR by TCRdb, which kept only in-frame beta chains. Each record represents a unique CDR3 protein, reported with the most common genes and DNA among its rows. The sample table holds about 100,000 distinct CDR3 sequences, of which about 35% were seen once. The leading ten clones occupy less than 5.5% of the sample. The source material was naive CD8+ T cells from blood, with Jurkat cell RNA spiked in. This specimen's cell subset or site label, interpreted: FACS-sorted CD8+CD4-CCR7+CD45RA+ naive T cells. Receptor source: a human donor in good health. Some libraries in this study had Jurkat cell RNA spiked in.

This clonotype has ten or more counts. The chain combines TRBV7-6 with TRBJ2-3; D might be TRBD2 (5 bases). Germline lookup yields CDR1 SGHVS and CDR2 FNYEAQ. This CDR3 has 13 amino acids. The V gene lost 5 bases and the J gene lost 1 base, with 7 bases spanning the gap. CDR3 coding DNA: TGTGCCAGCAGCCATAGCGGCACAGATACGCAGTATTTT. It codes for CASSHSGTDTQYF. Supplemented by reference TRBV7-6 and TRBJ2-3, the full variable domain reads GAGVSQSPRYKVTKRGQDVALRCDPISGHVSLYWYRQALGQGPEFLTYFNYEAQQDKSGLPNDRFSAERPEGSISTLTIQRTEQRDSAMYRCASSHSGTDTQYFGPGTRLTVL.

This clonotype was observed a few times. The CDR3 bases are TGTGCCAGCAGCCTCGAGGGCGGGCCACCCACTGAAGCTTTCTTT. It translates to CASSLEGGPPTEAFF. The genes are TRBV6-5 and TRBJ1-1; D call uncertain. The CDR3 is 15 residues long. CDR1 is MNHEY and CDR2 is SVGAGI in the germline V gene. The V end was cut by 6 bases, the J end by 4 bases, with 18 bases between.

This clonotype was seen many times. The chain combines TRBV6-6 with TRBJ1-5; D unresolved. Germline V gives CDR1 MNHNY, CDR2 SVGAGI (reference sequence). This CDR3 comprises 14 residues. V lost 2 bases and J lost 0, with 5 bases in between. The CDR3 spells CASSYGVSNQPQHF. In DNA, the CDR3 is TGTGCCAGCAGTTACGGGGTTAGCAATCAGCCCCAGCATTTT.